The next 3 T cell receptor beta chains were all read from a single sample in a study of shared clonotypes between healthy human individuals. Generated by immunoSEQ multiplex PCR, the TCRdb table keeps only in-frame clones and is missing some. Of a few hundred thousand clones listed, under 80% are singletons. Sequenced material: memory CD4+ T cells sorted from blood. Subset described: CD45RA-negative fraction. The receptor set was obtained from a man aged 25-40 years in good health.

The chain combines TRBV5-5 with TRBJ2-1; 15 nucleotides match TRBD2. The ends lost 3 bases at V and 5 bases at J; junction bases unmatched: 9. In germline, CDR1 is SGHKS, CDR2 YYEKEE (reference sequence). There are 18 residues in the CDR3. The CDR3 is CASSYGLAGGVLDNEQFF. The CDR3 DNA reads TGTGCCAGCAGCTATGGACTAGCGGGAGGGGTTTTGGACAATGAGCAGTTCTTC.

This sequence joins TRBV5-1 and TRBJ2-7; 11 positions match TRBD2. CDR1 SGHRS and CDR2 YFSETQ come from the germline V gene. V shed 5 bases, J shed 1 base, and the junction held 8 bases outside the gene matches. This CDR3 comprises 16 residues. CDR3 residues: CASSVSGRGISYEQYF. The CDR3 coding sequence is TGCGCCAGCAGTGTTAGCGGGAGGGGAATTTCCTACGAGCAGTACTTC.

The chain has TRBV5-5 and TRBJ1-1; D possibly corresponds to TRBD1 (6 bases). Germline V gene lookup returns CDR1 SGHKS and CDR2 YYEKEE (reference sequence). The V end was cut by 0 bases, the J end by 4 bases, with 10 bases between. The CDR3 extends over 14 amino acids. In nucleotides, the CDR3 is TGTGCCAGCAGCTTGGACAGGGTCCGCACTGAAGCTTTCTTT. Translating gives CASSLDRVRTEAFF.